A selection of T cell receptor beta chains follows, all from one sample in a study of T cell responses to AZD1222 COVID-19 vaccine. The assay was immunoSEQ multiplex PCR, and TCRdb's table has in-frame clones only and misses some. Of just under 90,000 clones detected, approximately 86% appear once; the ten largest clones hold approximately 6.3%. Sequenced material: peripheral blood, taken on day 0 of AZD1222 vaccination. The source of these receptors is an adult in good health. CDR3s include the opening cysteine and the closing phenylalanine or tryptophan. The order of the fields is clone size, J gene, V gene, D gene, CDR3 protein, CDR3 DNA. A D gene is named only where the DNA matches it firmly. Not every row has a clone size; where given, it reads once, few, many or a size class.

clone_size: -; j_call: TRBJ2-1; v_call: TRBV10-3; d_call: -; cdr3_aa: CAISGQGINNEQFF; cdr3_nt: TGTGCCATCAGTGGTCAGGGGATAAACAATGAGCAGTTCTTC
clone_size: -; j_call: TRBJ1-5; v_call: TRBV18; d_call: -; cdr3_aa: CASSPSDFNQPQHF; cdr3_nt: TGTGCCAGCTCACCATCGGATTTCAATCAGCCCCAGCATTTT
clone_size: -; j_call: TRBJ1-2; v_call: TRBV7-9; d_call: -; cdr3_aa: CASSLVQGSGYTF; cdr3_nt: TGTGCCAGCAGCTTAGTACAGGGCAGTGGCTACACCTTC
clone_size: medium-sized; j_call: TRBJ2-1; v_call: TRBV7-2; d_call: TRBD2; cdr3_aa: CASSASGGLAGVQQFF; cdr3_nt: TGTGCCAGCAGCGCAAGCGGGGGACTAGCGGGTGTGCAGCAGTTCTTC
clone_size: -; j_call: TRBJ1-1; v_call: TRBV29-1; d_call: -; cdr3_aa: CSVEWGEAFF; cdr3_nt: TGCAGCGTTGAGTGGGGGGAAGCTTTCTTT
clone_size: once; j_call: TRBJ1-2; v_call: TRBV28; d_call: -; cdr3_aa: CASSFGRRSKNTF; cdr3_nt: TGTGCCAGCAGTTTTGGCAGGAGAAGTAAGAACACCTTC
clone_size: -; j_call: TRBJ1-1; v_call: TRBV21-1; d_call: -; cdr3_aa: CASRKTTEAFF; cdr3_nt: TGTGCCAGCAGGAAGACCACTGAAGCTTTCTTT
clone_size: -; j_call: TRBJ2-1; v_call: TRBV9; d_call: TRBD2; cdr3_aa: CASSVDSGSSYNEQFF; cdr3_nt: TGTGCCAGCAGCGTAGATAGCGGGAGCTCCTACAATGAGCAGTTCTTC
clone_size: -; j_call: TRBJ2-5; v_call: TRBV7-9; d_call: TRBD2; cdr3_aa: CASSLSALGGDQETQYF; cdr3_nt: TGTGCCAGCAGCTTATCCGCCCTCGGGGGGGACCAAGAGACCCAGTACTTC
clone_size: -; j_call: TRBJ1-2; v_call: TRBV5-1; d_call: -; cdr3_aa: CASSASAPERYGYTF; cdr3_nt: TGCGCCAGCAGTGCTTCGGCCCCAGAGCGCTATGGCTACACCTTC
clone_size: -; j_call: TRBJ2-3; v_call: TRBV11-2; d_call: -; cdr3_aa: CASSLFSQGKRTQYF; cdr3_nt: TGTGCCAGCAGCTTATTTAGCCAGGGAAAGCGTACGCAGTATTTT
clone_size: few; j_call: TRBJ2-1; v_call: TRBV27; d_call: TRBD2; cdr3_aa: CASRVAGGNEQFF; cdr3_nt: TGTGCCAGCAGGGTAGCGGGAGGGAATGAGCAGTTCTTC
clone_size: -; j_call: TRBJ2-6; v_call: TRBV18; d_call: -; cdr3_aa: CASSPWDTAGLSGANVLTF; cdr3_nt: TGTGCCAGCTCACCGTGGGACACGGCGGGCCTCTCTGGGGCCAACGTCCTGACTTTC
clone_size: -; j_call: TRBJ1-5; v_call: TRBV7-8; d_call: -; cdr3_aa: CASSLGDVGSNQPQHF; cdr3_nt: TGTGCCAGCAGCTTAGGCGACGTAGGTAGCAATCAGCCCCAGCATTTT
clone_size: -; j_call: TRBJ1-2; v_call: TRBV4-1; d_call: TRBD1; cdr3_aa: CASSHARQGDYGYTF; cdr3_nt: TGCGCCAGCAGCCACGCTCGACAGGGGGACTATGGCTACACCTTC
clone_size: -; j_call: TRBJ1-3; v_call: TRBV24-1; d_call: TRBD1; cdr3_aa: CATSDGTGKRNTIYF; cdr3_nt: TGTGCCACCAGTGATGGGACAGGGAAGAGAAACACCATATATTTT
clone_size: -; j_call: TRBJ2-5; v_call: TRBV15; d_call: -; cdr3_aa: CATSRERDSRGAQYF; cdr3_nt: TGTGCCACCAGCAGGGAAAGGGACTCGAGGGGTGCCCAGTACTTC
clone_size: -; j_call: TRBJ1-4; v_call: TRBV7-9; d_call: -; cdr3_aa: CASSLVGAYEKLFF; cdr3_nt: TGTGCCAGCAGCTTAGTAGGGGCATACGAAAAACTGTTTTTT
clone_size: few; j_call: TRBJ2-2; v_call: TRBV6-5; d_call: TRBD1; cdr3_aa: CASTYRGINTGELFF; cdr3_nt: TGTGCCAGCACCTACAGGGGAATAAACACCGGGGAGCTGTTTTTT
clone_size: -; j_call: TRBJ1-3; v_call: TRBV27; d_call: -; cdr3_aa: CASSPGTAGNTIYF; cdr3_nt: TGTGCCAGCAGTCCCGGGACGGCTGGAAACACCATATATTTT
clone_size: -; j_call: TRBJ2-2; v_call: TRBV7-2; d_call: -; cdr3_aa: CASSLQGGNTGELFF; cdr3_nt: TGTGCCAGCAGCTTACAGGGGGGGAACACCGGGGAGCTGTTTTTT
clone_size: few; j_call: TRBJ2-7; v_call: TRBV9; d_call: -; cdr3_aa: CASGDPENYEQYF; cdr3_nt: TGTGCCAGCGGGGACCCGGAGAATTACGAGCAGTACTTC
clone_size: -; j_call: TRBJ1-1; v_call: TRBV2; d_call: -; cdr3_aa: CASDTRDTEAFF; cdr3_nt: TGTGCCAGTGACACGCGGGACACTGAAGCTTTCTTT
clone_size: -; j_call: TRBJ2-3; v_call: TRBV27; d_call: TRBD2; cdr3_aa: CASSPQLAGGPKVTRDTQYF; cdr3_nt: TGTGCCAGCAGTCCCCAACTAGCGGGAGGGCCCAAGGTCACAAGAGATACGCAGTATTTT